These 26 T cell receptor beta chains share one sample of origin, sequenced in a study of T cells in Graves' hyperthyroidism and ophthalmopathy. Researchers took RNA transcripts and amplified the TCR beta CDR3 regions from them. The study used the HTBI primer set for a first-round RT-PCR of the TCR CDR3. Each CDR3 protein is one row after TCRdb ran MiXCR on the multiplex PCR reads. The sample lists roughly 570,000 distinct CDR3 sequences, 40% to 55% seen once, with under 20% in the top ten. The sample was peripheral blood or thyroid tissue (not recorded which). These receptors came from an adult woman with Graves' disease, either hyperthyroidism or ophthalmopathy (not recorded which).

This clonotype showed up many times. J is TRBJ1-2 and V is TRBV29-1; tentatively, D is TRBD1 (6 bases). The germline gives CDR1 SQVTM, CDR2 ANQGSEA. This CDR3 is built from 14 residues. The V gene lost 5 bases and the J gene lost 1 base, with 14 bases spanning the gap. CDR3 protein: CSVREGQFNYGYTF. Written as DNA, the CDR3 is TGCAGCGTTCGCGAAGGACAGTTTAACTATGGCTACACCTTC.

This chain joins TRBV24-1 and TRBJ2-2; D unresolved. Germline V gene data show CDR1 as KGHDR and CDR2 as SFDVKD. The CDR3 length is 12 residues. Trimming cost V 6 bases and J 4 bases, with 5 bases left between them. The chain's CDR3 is CATSTFTGELFF. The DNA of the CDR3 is TGTGCCACCAGTACTTTCACCGGGGAGCTGTTTTTT.

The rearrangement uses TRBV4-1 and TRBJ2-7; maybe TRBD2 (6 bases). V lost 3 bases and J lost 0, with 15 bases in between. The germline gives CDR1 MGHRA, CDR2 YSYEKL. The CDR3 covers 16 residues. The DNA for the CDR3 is TGCGCCAGCAGCCACTTTTTGGGGGGAAGCTCCTACGAGCAGTACTTC. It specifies CASSHFLGGSSYEQYF.

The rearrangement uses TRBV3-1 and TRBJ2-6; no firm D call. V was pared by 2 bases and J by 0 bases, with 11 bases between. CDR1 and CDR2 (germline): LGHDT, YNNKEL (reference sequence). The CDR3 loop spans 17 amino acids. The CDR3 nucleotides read TGTGCCAGCAGCCAATACATCTTGAGCTCTGGGGCCAACGTCCTGACTTTC. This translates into CASSQYILSSGANVLTF.

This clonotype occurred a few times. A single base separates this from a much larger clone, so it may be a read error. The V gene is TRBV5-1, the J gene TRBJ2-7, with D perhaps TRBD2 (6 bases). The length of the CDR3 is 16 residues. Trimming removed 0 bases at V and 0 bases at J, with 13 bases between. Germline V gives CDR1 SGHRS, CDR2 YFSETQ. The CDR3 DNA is TGCGCCAGCAGCTTGGAGGACGGCGGGGCCTCCTACGAGCAGTACTTC. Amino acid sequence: CASSLEDGGASYEQYF.

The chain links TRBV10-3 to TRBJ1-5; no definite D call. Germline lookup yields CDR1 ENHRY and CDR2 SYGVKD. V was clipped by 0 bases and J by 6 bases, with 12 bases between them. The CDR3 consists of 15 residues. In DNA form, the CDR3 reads TGTGCCATCAGTGAGTCGGGCAGAAAAGGTCAGCCCCAGCATTTT. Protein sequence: CAISESGRKGQPQHF.

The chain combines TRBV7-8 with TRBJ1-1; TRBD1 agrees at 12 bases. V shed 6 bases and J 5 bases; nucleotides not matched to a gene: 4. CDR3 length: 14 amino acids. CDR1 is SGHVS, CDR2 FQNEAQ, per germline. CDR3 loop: CASRGQGAKTEAFF. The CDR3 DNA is TGTGCCAGCAGGGGACAGGGGGCGAAAACTGAAGCTTTCTTT.

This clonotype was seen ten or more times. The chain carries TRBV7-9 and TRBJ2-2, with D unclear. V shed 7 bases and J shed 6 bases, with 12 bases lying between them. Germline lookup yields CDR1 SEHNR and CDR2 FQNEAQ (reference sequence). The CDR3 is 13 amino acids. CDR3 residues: CASILYTPGELFF. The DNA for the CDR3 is TGTGCCAGCATCCTATATACACCCGGGGAGCTGTTTTTT. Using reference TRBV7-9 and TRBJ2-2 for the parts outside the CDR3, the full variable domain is DTGVSQNPRHKITKRGQNVTFRCDPISEHNRLYWYRQTLGQGPEFLTYFQNEAQLEKSRLLSDRFSAERPKGSFSTLEIQRTEQGDSAMYLCASILYTPGELFFGEGSRLTVL.

CDR3 residues: CASSLRDRGKQYF. The CDR3 nucleotides read TGTGCCAGCAGTTTACGGGACCGTGGGAAGCAGTACTTC. This chain connects TRBV28 to TRBJ2-7; the D call may be TRBD1 or TRBD2 (5 bases each). CDR3 length: 13 residues. Germline values: CDR1 MDHEN, CDR2 SYDVKM. V lost 2 bases, J lost 8 bases, and 13 bases lay in between.

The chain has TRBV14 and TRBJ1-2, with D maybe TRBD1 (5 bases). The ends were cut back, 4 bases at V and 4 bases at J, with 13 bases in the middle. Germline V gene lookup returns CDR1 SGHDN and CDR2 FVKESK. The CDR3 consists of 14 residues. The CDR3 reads CASSRRDSFYGYTF. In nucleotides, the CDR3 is TGTGCCAGCAGCCGGCGCGACAGCTTCTATGGCTACACCTTC.

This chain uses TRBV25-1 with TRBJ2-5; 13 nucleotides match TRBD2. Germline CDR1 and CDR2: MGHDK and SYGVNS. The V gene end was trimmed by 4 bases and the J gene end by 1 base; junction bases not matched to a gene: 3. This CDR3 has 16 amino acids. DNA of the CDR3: TGTGCCAGCAGTGTTACTAGCGGGAGGGCCCAAGAGACCCAGTACTTC. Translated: CASSVTSGRAQETQYF.

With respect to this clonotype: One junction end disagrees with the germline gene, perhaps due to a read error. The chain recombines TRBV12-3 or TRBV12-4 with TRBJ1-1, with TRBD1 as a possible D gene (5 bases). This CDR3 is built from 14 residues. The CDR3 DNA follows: TGTACCAGCAGCCCCCTCGGGGGGAACACTGAAGCTTTCTTT. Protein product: CTSSPLGGNTEAFF.

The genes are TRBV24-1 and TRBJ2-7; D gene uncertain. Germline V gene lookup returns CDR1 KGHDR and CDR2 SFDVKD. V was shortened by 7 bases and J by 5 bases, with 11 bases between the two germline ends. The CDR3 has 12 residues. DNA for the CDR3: TGTGCCACCAGCGATGTAGTCGACGAGCAGTACTTC. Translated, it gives CATSDVVDEQYF.

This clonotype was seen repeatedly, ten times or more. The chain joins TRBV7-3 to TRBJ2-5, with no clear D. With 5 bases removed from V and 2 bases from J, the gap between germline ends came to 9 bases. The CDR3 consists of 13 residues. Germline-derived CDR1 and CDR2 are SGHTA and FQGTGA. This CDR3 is CASSPSTQETQYF. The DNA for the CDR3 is TGTGCCAGCAGCCCAAGCACTCAAGAGACCCAGTACTTC.

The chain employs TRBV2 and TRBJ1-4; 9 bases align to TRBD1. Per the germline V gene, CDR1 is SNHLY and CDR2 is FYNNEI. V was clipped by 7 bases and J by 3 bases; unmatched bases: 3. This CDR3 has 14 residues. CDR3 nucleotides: TGTGCCAGCAAAGGGACAGGGCCTAATGAAAAACTGTTTTTT. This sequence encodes CASKGTGPNEKLFF.

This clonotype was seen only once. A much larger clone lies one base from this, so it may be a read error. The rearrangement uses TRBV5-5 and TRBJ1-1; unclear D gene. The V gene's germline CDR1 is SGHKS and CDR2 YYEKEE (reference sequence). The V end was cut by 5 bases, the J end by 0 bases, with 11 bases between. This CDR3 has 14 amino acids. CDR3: CASRDGNMNTEAFF. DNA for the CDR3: TGTGCCAGCAGGGACGGAAACATGAACACTGAAGCTTTCTTT.

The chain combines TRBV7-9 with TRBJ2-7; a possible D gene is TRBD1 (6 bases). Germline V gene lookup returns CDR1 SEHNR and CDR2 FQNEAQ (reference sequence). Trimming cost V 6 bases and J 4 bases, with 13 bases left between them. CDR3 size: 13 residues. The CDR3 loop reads CASSPDRNYEQYF. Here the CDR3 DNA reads TGTGCCAGCAGTCCTGACAGGAATTACGAGCAGTACTTC.

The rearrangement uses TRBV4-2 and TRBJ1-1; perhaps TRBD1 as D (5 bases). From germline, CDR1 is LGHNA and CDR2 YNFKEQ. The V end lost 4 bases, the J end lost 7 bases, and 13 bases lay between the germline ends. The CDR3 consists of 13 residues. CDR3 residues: CASSPSRESEAFF. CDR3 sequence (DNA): TGTGCCAGCAGCCCTAGCAGGGAGAGTGAAGCTTTCTTT.

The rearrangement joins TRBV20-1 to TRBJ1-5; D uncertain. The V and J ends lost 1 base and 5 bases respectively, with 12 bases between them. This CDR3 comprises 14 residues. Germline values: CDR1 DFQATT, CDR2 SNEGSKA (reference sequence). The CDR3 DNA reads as TGCAGTGCTAGAGCGCCGGGTCGGGATCAGCCCCAGCATTTT. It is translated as CSARAPGRDQPQHF.

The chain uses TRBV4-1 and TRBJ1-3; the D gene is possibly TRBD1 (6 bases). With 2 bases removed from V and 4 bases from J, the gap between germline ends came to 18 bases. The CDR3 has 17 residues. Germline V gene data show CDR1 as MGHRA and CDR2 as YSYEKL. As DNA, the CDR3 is TGCGCCAGCAGCCAACCGGTCCGGGGGGCGCCAGGAAACACCATATATTTT. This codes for CASSQPVRGAPGNTIYF.

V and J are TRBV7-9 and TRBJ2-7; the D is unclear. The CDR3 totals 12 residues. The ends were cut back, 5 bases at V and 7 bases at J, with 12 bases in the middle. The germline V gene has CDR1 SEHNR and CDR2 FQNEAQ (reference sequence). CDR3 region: CASSDPLAEQYF. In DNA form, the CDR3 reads TGTGCCAGCAGCGACCCGTTGGCTGAGCAGTACTTC.

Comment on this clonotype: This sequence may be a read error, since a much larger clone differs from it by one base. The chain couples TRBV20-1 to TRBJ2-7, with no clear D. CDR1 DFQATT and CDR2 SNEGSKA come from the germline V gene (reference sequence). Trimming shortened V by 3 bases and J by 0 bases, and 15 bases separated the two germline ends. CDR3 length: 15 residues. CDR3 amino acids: CSASRWLKSSYEQYF. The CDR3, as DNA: TGCAGTGCTAGTCGGTGGCTAAAGAGCTCCTACGAGCAGTACTTC.

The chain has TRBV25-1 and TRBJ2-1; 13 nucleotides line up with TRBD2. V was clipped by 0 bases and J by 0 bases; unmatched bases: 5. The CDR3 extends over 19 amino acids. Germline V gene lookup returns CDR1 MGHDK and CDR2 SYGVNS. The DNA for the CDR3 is TGTGCCAGCAGTGAATATGTGACTAGCGGGAGGAGCTCCTACAATGAGCAGTTCTTC. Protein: CASSEYVTSGRSSYNEQFF.

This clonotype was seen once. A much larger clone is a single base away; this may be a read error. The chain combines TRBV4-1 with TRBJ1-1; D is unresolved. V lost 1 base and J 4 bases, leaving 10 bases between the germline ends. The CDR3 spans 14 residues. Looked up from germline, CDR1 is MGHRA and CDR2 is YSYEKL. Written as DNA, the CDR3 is TGCGCCAGCAGCCAAGTTCGGCGCCGCACTGAAGCTTTCTTT. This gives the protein CASSQVRRRTEAFF.

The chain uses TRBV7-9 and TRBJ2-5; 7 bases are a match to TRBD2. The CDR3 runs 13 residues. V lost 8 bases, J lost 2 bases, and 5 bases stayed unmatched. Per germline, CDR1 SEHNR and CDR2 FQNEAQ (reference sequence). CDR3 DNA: TGTGCCAGCCGGCAGGGAGGGCAAGAGACCCAGTACTTC. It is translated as CASRQGGQETQYF.

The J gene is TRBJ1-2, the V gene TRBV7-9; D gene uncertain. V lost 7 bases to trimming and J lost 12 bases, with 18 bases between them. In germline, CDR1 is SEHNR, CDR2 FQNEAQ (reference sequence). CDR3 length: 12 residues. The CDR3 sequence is CASTLDLSGNTF. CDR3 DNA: TGTGCCAGCACCCTGGACCTCTCTGGAAACACCTTC.